Listed below are T cell receptor beta chains from one sample, sequenced in a study of blood T cell repertoires in COVID-19. The repertoire was sequenced with immunoSEQ multiplex PCR; TCRdb's copy has only in-frame clones and lacks some. The table shows some 130,000 clones, with 65% to 85% occurring only once. Sequenced sample: peripheral blood. The source is a man in his sixties or seventies with acute or convalescent COVID-19. The CDR3 runs from the conserved cysteine through the conserved F or W.

>TRBJ2-1|TRBV3-1/TRBV3-2
CASSLTRGGYNEQFF
>TRBJ1-2|TRBV5-1
CASRMAGRSPSGGYTF
>TRBJ1-6|TRBV29-1
CSVEGGRSSPLHF
>TRBJ2-3|TRBV5-1
CASSLPGGAGTDTQYF
>TRBJ1-1|TRBV5-6
CASSFGDRTVGDTEAFF
>TRBJ1-1|TRBV3-1/TRBV3-2
CASSQDTGAGAFF
>TRBJ1-3|TRBV11-3
CASSRRQGPGNTIYF
>TRBJ1-3|TRBV5-1
CASSLGGGSSGNTIYF
>TRBJ1-2|TRBV27
CASSLGGPDRGHHGYTF
>TRBJ2-2|TRBV11-2
CASSIYTNTGELFF
>TRBJ2-3|TRBV7-9
CASRPAGSWVTDTQYF
>TRBJ1-3|TRBV19
CASSLDSPARSGNTIYF
>TRBJ1-6|TRBV30
CAWSVQGGRPLHF
>TRBJ1-6|TRBV7-9
CASSDRVSPLHF
>TRBJ2-7|TRBV4-2
CASSQGADYEQYF
>TRBJ1-2|TRBV3-1/TRBV3-2
CASSQGQGAYYGYTF
>TRBJ1-1|TRBV2
CASKPSTLGPVVTEAFF
>TRBJ1-1|TRBV12-5
CASGLRDNTEAFF
>TRBJ1-5|TRBV28
CASSSSGGNNQPQHF
>TRBJ2-7|TRBV4-2
CASSQDWVLERGGYEQYF
>TRBJ2-5|TRBV7-2
CASSLARGWETQYF
>TRBJ2-5|TRBV15
CATSRLTTYETQYF
>TRBJ1-3|TRBV30
CAWSVSGPGNTIYF
>TRBJ1-4|TRBV25-1
CASSNRDRGAAELFF
>TRBJ1-3|TRBV27
CASSLSPGYSGNTIYF
>TRBJ2-2|TRBV9
CASSPRGDGNTGELFF
>TRBJ1-5|TRBV5-4
CASSRHYRDSDQPQHF
>TRBJ1-1|TRBV5-8
CASSFQGFRAEAFF
>TRBJ2-5|TRBV6-5
CASSPGTGGVETQYF
>TRBJ2-1|TRBV25-1
CASSVGAAQFF
>TRBJ2-2|TRBV5-4
CASSSGQEFTGELFF
>TRBJ1-1|TRBV5-6
CASKSLGVGGTDTEAFF
>TRBJ1-5|TRBV6-5
CASSYTGDQPQHF